This T cell receptor beta chain was obtained from a study of human thymus T cells. The germline gives CDR1 MNHNY, CDR2 SVGAGI (reference sequence). The CDR3 length is 11 residues. The ends lost 10 bases at V and 8 bases at J; junction bases unmatched: 3. Sequenced by immunoSEQ multiplex PCR; TCRdb stores in-frame clones only, minus some. The top ten hold about 6.5% of the sample, which has tens of thousands of clones, about 93% seen once. The sample donors, healthy Finnish infants, were having corrective surgery for congenital heart defects. During surgery, about 0.5-1 mL peripheral blood was drawn from four of eight donors. All available leukocytes, rather than a set cell count, yielded the blood DNA. A note on this clone: The antigen is unknown.

Findings and limits, study-wide: Within thymic and blood repertoires, V and J gene usage appeared to be biased.

Sequencing was carried out using blood. The chain carries TRBV6-6 and TRBJ1-4; TRBD1 aligns across 8 bases. The receptor's source is a boy younger than two with a congenital heart defect but otherwise immunologically healthy. CDR3 protein: CATRQGEKLFF. CDR3 nucleotide sequence: TGTGCCACCCGACAGGGGGAAAAACTGTTTTTT.